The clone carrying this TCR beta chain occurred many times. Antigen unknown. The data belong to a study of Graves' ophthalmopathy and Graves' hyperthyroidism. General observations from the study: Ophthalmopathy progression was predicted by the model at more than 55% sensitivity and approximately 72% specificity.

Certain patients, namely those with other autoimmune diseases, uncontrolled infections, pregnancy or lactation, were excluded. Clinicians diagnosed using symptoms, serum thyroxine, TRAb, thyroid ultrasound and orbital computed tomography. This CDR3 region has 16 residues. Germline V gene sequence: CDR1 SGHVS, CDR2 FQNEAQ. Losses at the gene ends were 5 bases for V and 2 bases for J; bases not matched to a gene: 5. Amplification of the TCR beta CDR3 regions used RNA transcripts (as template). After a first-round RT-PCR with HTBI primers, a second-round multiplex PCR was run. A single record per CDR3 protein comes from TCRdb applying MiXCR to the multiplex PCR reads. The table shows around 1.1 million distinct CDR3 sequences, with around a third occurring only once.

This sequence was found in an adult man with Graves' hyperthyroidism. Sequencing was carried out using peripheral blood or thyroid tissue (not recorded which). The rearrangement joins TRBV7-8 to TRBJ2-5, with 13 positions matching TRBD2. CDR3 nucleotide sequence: TGTGCCAGCAGCAGACTAGCGGGAGGCCATCAAGAGACCCAGTACTTC. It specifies CASSRLAGGHQETQYF.